The following is a T cell receptor (beta chain) sequence with its context. The data were taken from a study of glioma-infiltrating T cells after dendritic cell vaccination. Study context: Treatment, given 2003 to 2012, was autologous tumor lysate-pulsed dendritic cell vaccination.

The CDR3 contains 12 residues. The V gene lost 5 bases and the J gene lost 0 bases, with 5 bases spanning the gap. The germline V gene has CDR1 SNHLY and CDR2 FYNNEI. Time point defined: after dendritic cell vaccination, including at tumor progression/relapse. All glioblastoma patients lacked an isocitrate dehydrogenase mutation. Primers: 60 V beta forward and 13 J beta reverse. The protocol was immunoSEQ multiplex PCR, while the TCRdb copy is restricted to in-frame clones and leaves out a portion. Among approximately 91,000 clones listed, around four fifths were seen once. This specimen consisted of blood, obtained after dendritic cell vaccination. This clonotype was sampled from a human donor with glioblastoma. The chain links TRBV2 to TRBJ2-7; D is uncertain. CDR3 in DNA: TGTGCCAGCAGTATTATCTCCTACGAGCAGTACTTC. This encodes CASSIISYEQYF.